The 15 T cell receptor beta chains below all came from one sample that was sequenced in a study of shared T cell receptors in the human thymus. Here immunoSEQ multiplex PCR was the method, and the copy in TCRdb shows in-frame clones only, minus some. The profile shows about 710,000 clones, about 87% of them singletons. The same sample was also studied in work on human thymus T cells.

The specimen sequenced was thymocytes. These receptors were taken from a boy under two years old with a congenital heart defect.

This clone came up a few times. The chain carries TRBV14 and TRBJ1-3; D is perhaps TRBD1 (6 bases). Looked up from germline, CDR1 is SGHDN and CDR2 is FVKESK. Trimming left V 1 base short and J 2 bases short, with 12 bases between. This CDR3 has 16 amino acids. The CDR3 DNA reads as TGTGCCAGCAGCCAAGGAATGAGGGGGACTGGAAACACCATATATTTT. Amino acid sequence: CASSQGMRGTGNTIYF.

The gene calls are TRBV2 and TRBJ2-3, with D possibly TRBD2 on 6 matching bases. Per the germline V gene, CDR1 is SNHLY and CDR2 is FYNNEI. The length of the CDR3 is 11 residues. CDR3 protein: CRAGFTDTQYF. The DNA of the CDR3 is TGTCGGGCGGGGTTCACAGATACGCAGTATTTT. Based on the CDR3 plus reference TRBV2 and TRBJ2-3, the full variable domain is EPEVTQTPSHQVTQMGQEVILRCVPISNHLYFYWYRQILGQKVEFLVSFYNNEISEKSEIFDDQFSVERPDGSNFTLKIRSTKLEDSAMYFCRAGFTDTQYFGPGTRLTVL.

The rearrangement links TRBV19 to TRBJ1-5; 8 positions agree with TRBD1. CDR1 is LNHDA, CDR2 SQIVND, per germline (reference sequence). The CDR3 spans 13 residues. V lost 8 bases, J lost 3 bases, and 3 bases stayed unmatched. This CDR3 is CASQTGDNQPQHF. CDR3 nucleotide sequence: TGTGCCAGTCAGACAGGGGACAATCAGCCCCAGCATTTT.

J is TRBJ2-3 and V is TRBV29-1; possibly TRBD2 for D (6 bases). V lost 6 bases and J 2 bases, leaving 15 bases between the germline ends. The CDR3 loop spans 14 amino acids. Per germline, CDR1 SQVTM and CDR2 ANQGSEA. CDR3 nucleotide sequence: TGCAGCGTCCCGGCCGGGGGACCCACAGATACGCAGTATTTT. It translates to CSVPAGGPTDTQYF.

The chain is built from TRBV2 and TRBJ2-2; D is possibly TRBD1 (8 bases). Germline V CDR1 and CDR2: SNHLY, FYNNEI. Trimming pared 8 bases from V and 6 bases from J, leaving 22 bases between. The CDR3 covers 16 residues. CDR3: CASDGGDRQGSGELFF. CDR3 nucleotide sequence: TGTGCCAGCGATGGGGGGGACAGACAGGGGTCCGGGGAGCTGTTTTTT.

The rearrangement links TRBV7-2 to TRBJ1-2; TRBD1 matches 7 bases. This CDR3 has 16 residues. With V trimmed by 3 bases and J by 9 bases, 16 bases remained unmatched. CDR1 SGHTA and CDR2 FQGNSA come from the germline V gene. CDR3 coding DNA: TGTGCCAGCAGCTTCCGGGCCTGGGAACAGGGGCTGCGCTACACCTTC. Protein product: CASSFRAWEQGLRYTF.

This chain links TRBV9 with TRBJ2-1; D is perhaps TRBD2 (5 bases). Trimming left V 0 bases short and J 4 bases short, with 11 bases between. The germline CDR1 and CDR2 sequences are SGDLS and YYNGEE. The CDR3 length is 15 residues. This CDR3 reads CASSVGVGEYNEQFF. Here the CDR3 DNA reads TGTGCCAGCAGCGTAGGTGTCGGGGAGTACAATGAGCAGTTCTTC.

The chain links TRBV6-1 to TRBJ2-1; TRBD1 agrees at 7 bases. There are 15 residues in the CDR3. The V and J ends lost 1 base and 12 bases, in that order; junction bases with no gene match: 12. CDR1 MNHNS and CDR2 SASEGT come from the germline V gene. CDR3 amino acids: CASSEGLWDSKGQFF. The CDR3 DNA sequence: TGTGCCAGCAGTGAAGGTTTATGGGACAGCAAAGGGCAGTTCTTC.

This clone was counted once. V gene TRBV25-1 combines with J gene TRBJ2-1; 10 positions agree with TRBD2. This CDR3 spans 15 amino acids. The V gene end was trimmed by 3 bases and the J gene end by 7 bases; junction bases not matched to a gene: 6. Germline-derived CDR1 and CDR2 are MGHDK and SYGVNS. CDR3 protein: CASSELAGGPNEQFF. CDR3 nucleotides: TGTGCCAGCAGTGAGTTAGCGGGAGGCCCTAATGAGCAGTTCTTC.

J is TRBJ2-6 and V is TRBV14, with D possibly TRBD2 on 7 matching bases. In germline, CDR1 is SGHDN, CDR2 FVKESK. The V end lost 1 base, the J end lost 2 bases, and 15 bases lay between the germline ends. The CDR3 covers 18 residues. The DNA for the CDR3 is TGTGCCAGCAGCCAAGTAAATCAAGGGGGGGCTGGGGCCAACGTCCTGACTTTC. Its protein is CASSQVNQGGAGANVLTF.

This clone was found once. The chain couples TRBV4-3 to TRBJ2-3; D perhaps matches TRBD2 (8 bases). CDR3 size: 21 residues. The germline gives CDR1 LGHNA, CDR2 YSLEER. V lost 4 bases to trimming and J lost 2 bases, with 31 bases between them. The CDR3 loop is CASSPVRREGALGGVTDTQYF. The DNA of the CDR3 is TGCGCCAGCAGCCCGGTGCGCCGGGAGGGGGCGCTGGGGGGGGTCACAGATACGCAGTATTTT.

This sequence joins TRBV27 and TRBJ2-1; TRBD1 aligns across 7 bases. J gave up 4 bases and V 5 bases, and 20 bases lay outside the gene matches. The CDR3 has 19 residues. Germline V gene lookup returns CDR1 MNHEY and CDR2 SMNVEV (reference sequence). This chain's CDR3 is CASSQTKNFGQALYNEQFF. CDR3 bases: TGTGCCAGCAGTCAGACTAAAAATTTCGGACAGGCCCTTTACAATGAGCAGTTCTTC.

The CDR3 sequence is CASSYGGGIEQFF. CDR3 nucleotides: TGTGCCAGCAGTTACGGTGGAGGGATTGAGCAGTTCTTC. The V gene is TRBV6-5, the J gene TRBJ2-1, with a possible D match to TRBD2 (6 bases). Trimming cost V 2 bases and J 9 bases, with 11 bases left between them. Germline lookup yields CDR1 MNHEY and CDR2 SVGAGI. The CDR3 length is 13 residues.

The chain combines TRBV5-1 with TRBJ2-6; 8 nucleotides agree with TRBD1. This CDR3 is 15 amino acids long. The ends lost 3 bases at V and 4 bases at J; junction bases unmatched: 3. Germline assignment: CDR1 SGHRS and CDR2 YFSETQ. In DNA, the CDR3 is TGCGCCAGCAGCTGGACAGGGACCGGGGCCAACGTCCTGACTTTC. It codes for CASSWTGTGANVLTF.

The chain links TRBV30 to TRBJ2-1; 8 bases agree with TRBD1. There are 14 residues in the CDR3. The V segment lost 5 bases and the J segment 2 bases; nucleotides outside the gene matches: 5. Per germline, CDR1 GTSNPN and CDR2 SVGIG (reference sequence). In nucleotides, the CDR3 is TGTGCCTGGCGGACAGGGCTAACCTACAATGAGCAGTTCTTC. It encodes CAWRTGLTYNEQFF.